This TCR beta chain was documented in a study of shared clonotypes between healthy human individuals. Germline CDR1 is MNHNS and CDR2 is SASEGT. The CDR3 spans 13 residues. Between the trimmed V and J ends, which lost 5 bases and 6 bases, there was a span of 14 bases. Sorted-subset replicate PCR reactions were performed with around 210 ng DNA, corresponding to 30,000 to 35,000 T cell genomes. The repertoire was sequenced with immunoSEQ multiplex PCR; TCRdb's copy has only in-frame clones and lacks some. The top ten hold more than 0.9% of the sample, which has 1.6 million or so clones, approximately 97% seen once.

The sample taken for sequencing was naive CD4+ T cells sorted from blood. Subset specified: CD45RA+ positively selected. The chain joins TRBV6-1 to TRBJ2-7; D perhaps matches TRBD1 (6 bases). The receptor comes from a man aged 25 to 40 in good health. CDR3 sequence: CASSSRTASEQYF. For the CDR3, the DNA is TGTGCCAGCAGTTCCCGGACAGCCAGCGAGCAGTACTTC.